The 2 T cell receptor beta chains given below trace back to one sample, sequenced in a study of Tregs in tolerant kidney transplant recipients. TCRdb's table, derived via immunoSEQ multiplex PCR, lists solely in-frame clones and lacks some. The repertoire consists of under 90,000 clones, with roughly 90% occurring once and the leading ten covering roughly 1.5%. Recipients received nonmyeloablative bone marrow transplants from related graft donors, with transient mixed chimerism. Sequenced material: CD4+ T cells from blood (PBMCs), taken 24 months after the transplant. The receptors shown here come from a human patient who received a combined kidney and bone marrow transplant. T cells may partly derive from the graft donor.

This chain links TRBV27 with TRBJ1-1, with 7 bases matching TRBD1. J was trimmed by 1 base and V by 6 bases; bases with no gene match: 2. The CDR3 consists of 13 residues. Germline V CDR1 and CDR2: MNHEY, SMNVEV (reference sequence). CDR3 sequence reads: CASRGGANTEAFF. In DNA, the CDR3 is TGTGCCAGCAGAGGGGGCGCGAACACTGAAGCTTTCTTT.

The CDR3 sequence: CASSQTGNSYNEQFF. The CDR3 nucleotides are TGTGCCAGCAGTCAGACAGGGAACTCCTACAATGAGCAGTTCTTC. The chain carries TRBV6-4 and TRBJ2-1; 7 bases map to TRBD1. V dropped 5 bases and J dropped 0; count of bases not matched to a gene: 4. In germline, CDR1 is MRHNA, CDR2 SNTAGT. The CDR3 has 15 residues.